The 25 T cell receptor beta chains below come from one sample, sequenced in a study of T cell responses to AZD1222 COVID-19 vaccine. Repertoires were generated with immunoSEQ multiplex PCR, while TCRdb's copy carries only in-frame clones and drops some. The sample yields roughly 120,000 clones, under 85% seen once. The material sequenced was peripheral blood, taken on day 0 of AZD1222 vaccination. Receptors originate from an adult in good health.

This chain connects TRBV29-1 to TRBJ2-3; D is unclear. The CDR3 consists of 13 residues. The V gene lost 7 bases and the J gene lost 2 bases, with 13 bases spanning the gap. The V gene's germline CDR1 is SQVTM and CDR2 ANQGSEA. The CDR3 coding sequence is TGCAGCGGGCAGGAACGAGTCACAGATACGCAGTATTTT. It encodes CSGQERVTDTQYF.

The chain has TRBV3-1 (or the pseudogene TRBV3-2) and TRBJ1-2; no clear D gene. Per germline, CDR1 LGHDT and CDR2 YNNKEL (reference sequence). With 8 bases removed from V and 2 bases from J, the gap between germline ends came to 18 bases. The CDR3 spans 15 residues. The CDR3 loop is CASSGNSRGNYGYTF. DNA of the CDR3: TGTGCCAGCTCGGGGAACAGCAGAGGGAACTATGGCTACACCTTC.

The chain employs TRBV5-6 and TRBJ2-7; D gene unclear. The CDR3 extends over 11 amino acids. Trimming took off 2 bases at V and 4 bases at J, with 4 bases between the two ends. Looked up from germline, CDR1 is SGHDT and CDR2 is YYEEEE. CDR3 residues: CASSFHYEQYF. The CDR3 DNA sequence: TGTGCCAGCAGCTTCCATTACGAGCAGTACTTC.

V gene TRBV30 combines with J gene TRBJ2-5, with D perhaps matching TRBD1 (5 bases). V was trimmed by 7 bases and J by 0 bases, leaving 15 bases between them. CDR3 length equals 14 residues. CDR1 and CDR2 from the germline V gene are GTSNPN and SVGIG (reference sequence). In DNA form, the CDR3 reads TGTGCCTCCCTCCTAGGGGCGAACCAAGAGACCCAGTACTTC. Its protein is CASLLGANQETQYF.

V gene TRBV5-1 combines with J gene TRBJ2-7; D perhaps matches TRBD1 (6 bases). Trimming cost V 7 bases and J 4 bases, with 24 bases left between them. CDR1 and CDR2 from the germline V gene are SGHRS and YFSETQ. There are 16 residues in the CDR3. The CDR3 DNA is TGCGCCAGCTCGTGGGATTCGGGGACAAGAAGGTACGAGCAGTACTTC. As protein: CASSWDSGTRRYEQYF.

V usage is TRBV4-3 and J usage is TRBJ2-2; TRBD1 matches at 11 bases. Germline loops: CDR1 LGHNA, CDR2 YSLEER. With 4 bases clipped from V and 4 bases from J, the junction kept 5 bases outside the gene matches. The CDR3 runs 16 residues. This CDR3 is CASSPGQGAGTGELFF. CDR3 coding DNA: TGCGCCAGCAGCCCTGGACAGGGGGCTGGCACCGGGGAGCTGTTTTTT.

The rearrangement links TRBV14 to TRBJ2-7; D gene ambiguous. The CDR3 loop spans 13 amino acids. Trimming pared 1 base from V and 3 bases from J, leaving 7 bases between. Germline loops: CDR1 SGHDN, CDR2 FVKESK. This CDR3 reads CASSQVERYEQYF. CDR3 nucleotides: TGTGCCAGCAGCCAAGTGGAGCGCTACGAGCAGTACTTC. Using reference TRBV14 and TRBJ2-7 for the parts outside the CDR3, the full variable domain is EAGVTQFPSHSVIEKGQTVTLRCDPISGHDNLYWYRRVMGKEIKFLLHFVKESKQDESGMPNNRFLAERTGGTYSTLKVQPAELEDSGVYFCASSQVERYEQYFGPGTRLTVT.

The table lists this clone with a few counts. The rearrangement links TRBV7-3 to TRBJ2-5, with D unclear. The V end was cut by 0 bases, the J end by 1 base, with 9 bases between. Germline CDR1 is SGHTA and CDR2 is FQGTGA. CDR3 size: 15 residues. The DNA for the CDR3 is TGTGCCAGCAGCTTAACGGGCAGCTTCCAAGAGACCCAGTACTTC. Its translation is CASSLTGSFQETQYF. The variable domain in full, with the rest retrieved from reference TRBV7-3 and TRBJ2-5, is GAGVSQTPSNKVTEKGKYVELRCDPISGHTALYWYRQSLGQGPEFLIYFQGTGAADDSGLPNDRFFAVRPEGSVSTLKIQRTERGDSAVYLCASSLTGSFQETQYFGPGTRLLVL.

The table lists this clone with a count of one. This chain connects TRBV6-5 to TRBJ1-1; D might be TRBD1 (6 bases). The germline V gene encodes CDR1 MNHEY and CDR2 SVGAGI. The CDR3 length is 15 residues. The ends were cut back, 2 bases at V and 1 base at J, with 11 bases in the middle. The CDR3 DNA reads TGTGCCAGCAGTTACCGGACAGCCGGGAACACTGAAGCTTTCTTT. Translated, it gives CASSYRTAGNTEAFF.

This rearrangement joins TRBV28 to TRBJ1-1; D uncertain. The CDR3 extends over 12 amino acids. Trimming stripped 3 bases from V and 3 bases from J, with 5 bases between. CDR1 and CDR2 from the germline V gene are MDHEN and SYDVKM. CDR3 DNA sequence: TGTGCCAGCAGTTTTATAGACACTGAAGCTTTCTTT. Amino acid sequence: CASSFIDTEAFF.

This chain uses TRBV27 with TRBJ1-6, with a tentative D call TRBD1 (6 bases). The CDR3 length is 15 residues. V lost 6 bases, J lost 5 bases, and 14 bases lay in between. Germline-derived CDR1 and CDR2 are MNHEY and SMNVEV (reference sequence). The CDR3 bases are TGTGCCAGCAGCCGAGTGGGGGCGGATAATTCACCCCTCCACTTT. It is translated as CASSRVGADNSPLHF.

There are a few counts of this clone. V gene TRBV28 combines with J gene TRBJ1-3; TRBD1 might be the D (5 bases). Trimming pared 7 bases from V and 2 bases from J, leaving 24 bases between. The CDR3 runs to 18 residues. Germline V lookup: CDR1 MDHEN, CDR2 SYDVKM. CDR3 DNA sequence: TGTGCCAGCACTCCGAGGTCAGGGCCCAGGAGAACTGGAAACACCATATATTTT. Its translation is CASTPRSGPRRTGNTIYF.

The CDR3 DNA is TGTGCCAGCAGCAGACAGGGAGGCTCGGCCCAGCATTTT. Its translation: CASSRQGGSAQHF. The genes are TRBV14 and TRBJ1-5; 7 bases fit TRBD1. The CDR3 has 13 residues. CDR1 and CDR2 from the germline V gene are SGHDN and FVKESK. With 5 bases clipped from V and 11 bases from J, the junction kept 9 bases outside the gene matches.

This clone was observed a few times. The chain uses TRBV27 and TRBJ1-2; D ambiguous. The CDR3 is 15 residues long. Trimming took off 5 bases at V and 5 bases at J, with 18 bases between the two ends. Germline CDR1 MNHEY, CDR2 SMNVEV (reference sequence). For the CDR3, the DNA is TGTGCCAGCAGTCCCAGGCCCACCTGGGGTTATGGCTACACCTTC. It specifies CASSPRPTWGYGYTF.

The chain carries TRBV6-4 and TRBJ2-1; 13 positions agree with TRBD2. CDR1 MRHNA and CDR2 SNTAGT come from the germline V gene. This CDR3 contains 15 residues. Losses at the gene ends were 6 bases for V and 6 bases for J; bases not matched to a gene: 5. The CDR3 loop is CASSPTSGGANEQFF. The CDR3 DNA reads TGTGCCAGCAGCCCCACTAGCGGGGGGGCCAATGAGCAGTTCTTC.

The chain joins TRBV29-1 to TRBJ2-2; TRBD2 agrees at 10 bases. The CDR3 sequence is 16 residues long. With V trimmed by 4 bases and J by 6 bases, 11 bases remained unmatched. CDR1 is SQVTM, CDR2 ANQGSEA, per germline. The CDR3 protein is CSVVLAGEPVPGELFF. Written as DNA, the CDR3 is TGCAGCGTTGTGCTAGCGGGGGAGCCTGTACCCGGGGAGCTGTTTTTT.

This clone was seen a few times. One end of the junction fails to match germline, which may point to a read error. The chain uses TRBV6-2 or TRBV6-3 and TRBJ2-5, with no clear D. Germline V gene lookup returns CDR1 MNHEY and CDR2 SVGEGT. The CDR3 extends over 11 amino acids. The CDR3 nucleotides read TGTGCCAGCAGTTCCCAAGGGACCCAGTACTTC. Amino acids: CASSSQGTQYF.

The chain recombines TRBV11-3 with TRBJ2-1, with TRBD1 matching 10 bases. V lost 4 bases to trimming and J lost 0 bases; unmatched junction nucleotides: 3. Germline CDR1 reads SGHNT; CDR2 reads YENEEA. This CDR3 contains 16 residues. The DNA of the CDR3 is TGTGCCAGCAGCTCACGGACAGGGGGCTCCTACAATGAGCAGTTCTTC. Protein sequence: CASSSRTGGSYNEQFF. Drawing the rest from reference TRBV11-3 and TRBJ2-1, the complete variable domain is EAGVVQSPRYKIIEKKQPVAFWCNPISGHNTLYWYLQNLGQGPELLIRYENEEAVDDSQLPKDRFSAERLKGVDSTLKIQPAELGDSAVYLCASSSRTGGSYNEQFFGPGTRLTVL.

This chain joins TRBV2 and TRBJ2-7; D is unclear. The CDR3 extends over 13 amino acids. CDR1 and CDR2 (germline): SNHLY, FYNNEI. V was shortened by 6 bases and J by 2 bases, with 11 bases between the two germline ends. In nucleotides, the CDR3 is TGTGCCAGCAGCCACACAGATGCCTACGAGCAGTACTTC. It translates to CASSHTDAYEQYF.

The chain employs TRBV7-9 and TRBJ2-3, with TRBD2 as a possible D gene (6 bases). CDR3 size: 13 residues. Trimming removed 8 bases at V and 5 bases at J, with 14 bases between. Germline CDR1 and CDR2: SEHNR and FQNEAQ (reference sequence). CDR3 sequence: CASRLTGVDTQYF. In DNA, the CDR3 is TGTGCCAGCCGTCTCACGGGGGTAGATACGCAGTATTTT.

V usage is TRBV6-2 or TRBV6-3 and J usage is TRBJ1-2; D is unclear. The ends were cut back, 1 base at V and 4 bases at J, with 10 bases in the middle. This CDR3 spans 14 amino acids. In germline, CDR1 is MNHEY, CDR2 SVGEGT. CDR3 residues: CASSYLSAGYGYTF. Written as DNA, the CDR3 is TGTGCCAGCAGTTACTTATCGGCGGGCTATGGCTACACCTTC.

In this sample, this clone turned up a few times. V and J are TRBV3-1 (or the pseudogene TRBV3-2) and TRBJ2-3; D is unclear. CDR1 is LGHDT and CDR2 is YNNKEL in the germline V gene (reference sequence). The V end was cut by 0 bases, the J end by 1 base, with 8 bases between. The CDR3 runs 15 residues. The CDR3 region is CASSQDGVGTDTQYF. The DNA for the CDR3 is TGTGCCAGCAGCCAAGACGGAGTGGGCACAGATACGCAGTATTTT.

This chain uses TRBV5-1 with TRBJ2-1, with a weak D call TRBD1 (6 bases). V was clipped by 4 bases and J by 5 bases, with 10 bases between them. The CDR3 covers 13 residues. Per germline, CDR1 SGHRS and CDR2 YFSETQ. CDR3 residues: CASSIGQNNEQFF. As DNA, the CDR3 is TGCGCCAGCAGCATAGGACAGAACAATGAGCAGTTCTTC.

This rearrangement joins TRBV3-1 (or the pseudogene TRBV3-2) to TRBJ2-7, with D unresolved. The CDR3 runs to 13 residues. The V gene lost 4 bases and the J gene lost 3 bases, with 10 bases spanning the gap. From germline, CDR1 is LGHDT and CDR2 YNNKEL (reference sequence). CDR3 nucleotide sequence: TGTGCCAGCAGCCCACGACTTTTCTACGAGCAGTACTTC. This codes for CASSPRLFYEQYF.

The chain links TRBV30 to TRBJ1-3; 8 nucleotides agree with TRBD1. The CDR3 runs 13 residues. The germline gives CDR1 GTSNPN, CDR2 SVGIG (reference sequence). The V segment lost 4 bases and the J segment 3 bases; nucleotides outside the gene matches: 2. The CDR3 DNA is TGTGCCTGGAACAGGGGGATTGGAAACACCATATATTTT. As protein: CAWNRGIGNTIYF.